This is a list of T cell receptor beta chains from one sample in a study of early T cells in non-severe SARS-CoV-2 infection. TCRdb used MiXCR to reprocess the 5' RACE reads, holding one entry per CDR3 protein. The data contain 32,000 or so distinct CDR3 sequences, under 6% of them singletons. Sequences were obtained from whole blood. The receptors were gathered from an adult who was a healthcare worker with PCR-confirmed SARS-CoV-2 infection or an uninfected control (not recorded which). CDR3s include the opening cysteine and the closing phenylalanine or tryptophan. The order of the fields is CDR3 protein, J gene, D gene, V gene. D genes are given only for firm matches.

cdr3_aa: CASSLATTYQETQYF
j_call: TRBJ2-5
d_call: -
v_call: TRBV12-3/TRBV12-4

cdr3_aa: CASSLVGGTTNRELFF
j_call: TRBJ2-2
d_call: -
v_call: TRBV7-6

cdr3_aa: CASSPLGDSGMNTEAFF
j_call: TRBJ1-1
d_call: -
v_call: TRBV4-1

cdr3_aa: CASSLREHVQETQYF
j_call: TRBJ2-5
d_call: -
v_call: TRBV7-7

cdr3_aa: CASSRTNNEQFF
j_call: TRBJ2-1
d_call: -
v_call: TRBV18

cdr3_aa: CASSQPTDSADTQYF
j_call: TRBJ2-3
d_call: -
v_call: TRBV23-1

cdr3_aa: CASSLGTHTHTQYF
j_call: TRBJ2-3
d_call: -
v_call: TRBV7-6

cdr3_aa: CASSPDREHGYTF
j_call: TRBJ1-2
d_call: TRBD1
v_call: TRBV5-4

cdr3_aa: CASSLGTAYNEQFF
j_call: TRBJ2-1
d_call: -
v_call: TRBV5-8

cdr3_aa: CSAPPLSSYNEQFF
j_call: TRBJ2-1
d_call: -
v_call: TRBV20-1

cdr3_aa: CASSLDLETQYF
j_call: TRBJ2-5
d_call: -
v_call: TRBV5-1

cdr3_aa: CASSSRGDSTNEKLFF
j_call: TRBJ1-4
d_call: -
v_call: TRBV19

cdr3_aa: CASSLGGPRTDTQYF
j_call: TRBJ2-3
d_call: -
v_call: TRBV7-9

cdr3_aa: CASSLAGDTGELFF
j_call: TRBJ2-2
d_call: -
v_call: TRBV5-1

cdr3_aa: CASSVALGPQYEQYF
j_call: TRBJ2-7
d_call: -
v_call: TRBV9

cdr3_aa: CASSQRGSYSYEQYF
j_call: TRBJ2-7
d_call: -
v_call: TRBV11-1

cdr3_aa: CASRSGQISYEQYF
j_call: TRBJ2-7
d_call: -
v_call: TRBV5-1

cdr3_aa: CAISESNSGASDTQYF
j_call: TRBJ2-3
d_call: TRBD2
v_call: TRBV10-3

cdr3_aa: CASSLGGAANTGELFF
j_call: TRBJ2-2
d_call: -
v_call: TRBV11-2

cdr3_aa: CASSLSGWTQYF
j_call: TRBJ2-5
d_call: -
v_call: TRBV28

cdr3_aa: CASSFSGVVGEQFF
j_call: TRBJ2-1
d_call: TRBD2
v_call: TRBV14

cdr3_aa: CAWSVQRAYEQYF
j_call: TRBJ2-7
d_call: -
v_call: TRBV30

cdr3_aa: CSARDYRSGANVLTF
j_call: TRBJ2-6
d_call: -
v_call: TRBV20-1

cdr3_aa: CASSLTGGNAFF
j_call: TRBJ1-1
d_call: TRBD1
v_call: TRBV2

cdr3_aa: CASSYSGSSEQFF
j_call: TRBJ2-1
d_call: -
v_call: TRBV7-6

cdr3_aa: CASSANSGEETQYF
j_call: TRBJ2-5
d_call: TRBD2
v_call: TRBV9

cdr3_aa: CASSFRQQALANYGYTF
j_call: TRBJ1-2
d_call: -
v_call: TRBV27

cdr3_aa: CASSLAPGTYNEQFF
j_call: TRBJ2-1
d_call: -
v_call: TRBV7-2